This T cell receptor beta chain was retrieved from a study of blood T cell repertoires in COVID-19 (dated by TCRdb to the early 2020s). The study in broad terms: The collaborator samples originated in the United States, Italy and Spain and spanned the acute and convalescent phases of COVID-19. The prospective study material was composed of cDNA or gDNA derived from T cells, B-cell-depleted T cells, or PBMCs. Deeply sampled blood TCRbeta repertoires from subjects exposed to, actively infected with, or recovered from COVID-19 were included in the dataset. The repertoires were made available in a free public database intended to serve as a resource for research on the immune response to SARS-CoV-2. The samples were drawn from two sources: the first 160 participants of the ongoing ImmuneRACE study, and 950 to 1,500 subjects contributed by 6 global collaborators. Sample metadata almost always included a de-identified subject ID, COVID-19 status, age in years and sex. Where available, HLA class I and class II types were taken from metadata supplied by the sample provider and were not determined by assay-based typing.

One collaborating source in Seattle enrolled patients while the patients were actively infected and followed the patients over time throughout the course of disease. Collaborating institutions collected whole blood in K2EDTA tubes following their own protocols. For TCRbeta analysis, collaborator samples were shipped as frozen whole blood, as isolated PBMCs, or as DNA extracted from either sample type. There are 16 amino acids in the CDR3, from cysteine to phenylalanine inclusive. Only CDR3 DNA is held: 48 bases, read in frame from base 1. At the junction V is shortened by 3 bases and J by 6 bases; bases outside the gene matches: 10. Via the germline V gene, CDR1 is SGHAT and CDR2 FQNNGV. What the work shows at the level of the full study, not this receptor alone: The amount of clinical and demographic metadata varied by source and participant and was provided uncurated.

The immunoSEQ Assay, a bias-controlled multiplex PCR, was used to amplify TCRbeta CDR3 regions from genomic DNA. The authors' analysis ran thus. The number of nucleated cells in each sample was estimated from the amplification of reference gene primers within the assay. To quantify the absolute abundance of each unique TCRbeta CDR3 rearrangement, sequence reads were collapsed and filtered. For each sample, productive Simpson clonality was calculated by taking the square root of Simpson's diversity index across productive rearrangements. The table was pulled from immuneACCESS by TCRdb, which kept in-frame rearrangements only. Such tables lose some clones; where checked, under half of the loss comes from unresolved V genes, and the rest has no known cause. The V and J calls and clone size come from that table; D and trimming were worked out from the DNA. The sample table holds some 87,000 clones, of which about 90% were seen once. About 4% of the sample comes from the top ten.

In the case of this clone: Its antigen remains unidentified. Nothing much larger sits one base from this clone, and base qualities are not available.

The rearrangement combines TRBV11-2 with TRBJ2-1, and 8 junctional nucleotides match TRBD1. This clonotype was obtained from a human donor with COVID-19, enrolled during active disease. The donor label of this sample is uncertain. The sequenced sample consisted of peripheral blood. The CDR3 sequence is CASSLGTGRRFNEQFF. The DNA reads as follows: TGTGCCAGCAGCTTGGGGACAGGAAGGAGATTCAATGAGCAGTTCTTC.